The TCR beta chain described here comes from a study of blood T cell repertoires in COVID-19. Study in general: The samples span acute and convalescent COVID-19 from the United States, Italy and Spain.

Methods used by the authors: For nucleated cells, counts were estimated from reference gene primer amplification. The protocol was immunoSEQ multiplex PCR, while the TCRdb copy is restricted to in-frame clones and leaves out a portion. V, J and clone size are those of that table, while D and trimming were read from the DNA. Found here are about 20,000 clones, about nine tenths of them singletons; the top ten hold roughly 10%. This clone is a singleton in its sample. V lost 2 bases and J lost 6; bases outside the gene matches: 5. Germline values: CDR1 KGHDR, CDR2 SFDVKD. The CDR3 is 16 residues long. The chain joins TRBV24-1 to TRBJ1-5; 11 bases are a match to TRBD1. Material for sequencing was peripheral blood. The TCR comes from a human donor in a cohort sampled during active COVID-19. This chain's CDR3 is CATSDSPGQGVQPQHF. As DNA, the CDR3 is TGTGCCACCAGTGATTCTCCGGGACAGGGGGTTCAGCCCCAGCATTTT.